The clone carrying this T cell receptor (beta chain) has a handful of counts. The data were obtained in a study of blood T cell repertoires in COVID-19. Study in general: The samples span acute and convalescent COVID-19 from the United States, Italy and Spain.

Here immunoSEQ multiplex PCR was the method, and the copy in TCRdb shows in-frame clones only, minus some. The sample lists about 140,000 clones, approximately 84% occurring once. This CDR3 is 15 amino acids long. Trimming at V came to 4 bases and at J to 4 bases, leaving 7 bases not matched to a gene. The germline V gene encodes CDR1 SGHRS and CDR2 YFSETQ. The TCR was taken from a human donor in a cohort sampled during active COVID-19. Sequencing input: peripheral blood. The rearrangement joins TRBV5-1 to TRBJ2-1, with 8 nucleotides matching TRBD1. CDR3 loop: CASSNPGQEYNEQFF. CDR3 sequence (DNA): TGCGCCAGCAGCAACCCGGGACAGGAATACAATGAGCAGTTCTTC.